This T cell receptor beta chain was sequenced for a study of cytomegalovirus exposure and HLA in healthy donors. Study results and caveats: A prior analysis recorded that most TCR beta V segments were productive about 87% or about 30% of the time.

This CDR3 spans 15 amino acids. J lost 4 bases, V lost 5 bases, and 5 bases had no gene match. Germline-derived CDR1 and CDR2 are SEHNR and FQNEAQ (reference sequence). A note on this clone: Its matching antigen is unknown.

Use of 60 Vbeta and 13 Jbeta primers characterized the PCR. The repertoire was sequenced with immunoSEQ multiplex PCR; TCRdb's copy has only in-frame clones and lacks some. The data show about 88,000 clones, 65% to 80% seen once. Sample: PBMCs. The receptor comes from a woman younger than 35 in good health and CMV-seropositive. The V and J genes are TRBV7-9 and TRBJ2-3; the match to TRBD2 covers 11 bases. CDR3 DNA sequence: TGTGCCAGCAGCCCACTAGCGGGAGAGGCAGATACGCAGTATTTT. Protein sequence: CASSPLAGEADTQYF.